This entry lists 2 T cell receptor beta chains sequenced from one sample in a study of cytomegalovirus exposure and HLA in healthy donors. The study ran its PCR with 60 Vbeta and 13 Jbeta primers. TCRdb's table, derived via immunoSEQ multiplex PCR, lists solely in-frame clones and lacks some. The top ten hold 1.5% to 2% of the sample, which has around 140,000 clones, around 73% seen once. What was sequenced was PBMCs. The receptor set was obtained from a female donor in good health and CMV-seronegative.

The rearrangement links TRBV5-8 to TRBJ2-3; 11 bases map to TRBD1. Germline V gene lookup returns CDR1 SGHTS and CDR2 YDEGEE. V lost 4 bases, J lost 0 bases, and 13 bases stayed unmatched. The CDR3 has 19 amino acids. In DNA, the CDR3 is TGTGCCAGCAGCCAAGCTCGGGACAGGGGGAGAATTAGCACAGATACGCAGTATTTT. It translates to CASSQARDRGRISTDTQYF.

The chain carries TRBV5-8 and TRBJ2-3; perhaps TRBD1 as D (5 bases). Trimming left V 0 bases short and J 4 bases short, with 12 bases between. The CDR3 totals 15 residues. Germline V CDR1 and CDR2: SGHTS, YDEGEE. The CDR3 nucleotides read TGTGCCAGCAGCTTGGGACAGTCAGTCGCAGATACGCAGTATTTT. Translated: CASSLGQSVADTQYF.